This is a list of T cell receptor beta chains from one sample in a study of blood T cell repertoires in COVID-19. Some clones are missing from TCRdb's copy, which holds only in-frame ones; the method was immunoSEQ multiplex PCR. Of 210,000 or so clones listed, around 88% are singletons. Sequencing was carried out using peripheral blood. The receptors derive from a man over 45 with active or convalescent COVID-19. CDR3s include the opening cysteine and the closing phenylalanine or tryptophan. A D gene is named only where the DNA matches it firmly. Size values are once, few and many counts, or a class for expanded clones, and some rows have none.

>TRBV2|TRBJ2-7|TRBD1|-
TGTGCCAGCAGTGAAGGGACAGGGGACGAGCAGTACTTC
CASSEGTGDEQYF
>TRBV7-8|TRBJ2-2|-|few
TGTGCCAGCAGCTTAAGGTTTAGCAGGGCTAACACCGGGGAGCTGTTTTTT
CASSLRFSRANTGELFF
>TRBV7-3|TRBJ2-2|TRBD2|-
TGTGCCAGCAGCCGACTAGCGACGAACACCGGGGAGCTGTTTTTT
CASSRLATNTGELFF
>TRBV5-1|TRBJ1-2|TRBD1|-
TGCGCCAGCAGCTTGCAGGGGGGCGACTATGGCTACACCTTC
CASSLQGGDYGYTF
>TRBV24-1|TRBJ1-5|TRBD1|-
TGTGCCACCAACCCGGGACAGGGGGATCGTCAGCCCCAGCATTTT
CATNPGQGDRQPQHF
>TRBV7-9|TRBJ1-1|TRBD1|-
TGTGCCAGCAGAAGATCTCAGGGGGAGAGGAACACTGAAGCTTTCTTT
CASRRSQGERNTEAFF
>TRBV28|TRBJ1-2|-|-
TGTGCCAGCAGTTTTCGGGGGGTTGGCTATGGCTACACCTTC
CASSFRGVGYGYTF
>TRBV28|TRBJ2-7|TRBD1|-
TGTGCCACCAACAGGGGTCTCTCCTACGAGCAGTACTTC
CATNRGLSYEQYF
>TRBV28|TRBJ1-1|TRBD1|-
TGTGCCAGCAGTGAATCCGGGACAGGGGCGAACACTGAAGCTTTCTTT
CASSESGTGANTEAFF
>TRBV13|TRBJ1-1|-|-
TGTGCCAGCAGCAGGGGGGGGAACACTGAAGCTTTCTTT
CASSRGGNTEAFF
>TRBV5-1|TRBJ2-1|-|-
TGCGCCAGCAGCTTGGCCGTCGGGAGTTCTAACAATGAGCAGTTCTTC
CASSLAVGSSNNEQFF
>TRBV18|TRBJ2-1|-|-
TGTGCCGGCTCACCACCTGAGGGGGGGTACGGTGAGCAGTTCTTC
CAGSPPEGGYGEQFF
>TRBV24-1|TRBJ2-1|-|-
TGTGCCACCAGTGAAACCAGACAGATCCAGGGTGTCCATGAGCAGTTCTTC
CATSETRQIQGVHEQFF
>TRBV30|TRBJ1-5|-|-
TGTGCCTGGAGTGTAGGGCAGGGTAACAATCAGCCCCAGCATTTT
CAWSVGQGNNQPQHF
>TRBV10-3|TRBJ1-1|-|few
TGTGCCATCAGTTTTCAGGGGAACACTGAAGCTTTCTTT
CAISFQGNTEAFF
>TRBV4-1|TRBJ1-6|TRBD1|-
TGCGCCAGCACGAAGGGGGTCAGGGGGTGGTCACCCCTCCACTTT
CASTKGVRGWSPLHF
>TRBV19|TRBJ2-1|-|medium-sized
TGTGCCAGTAGTATCTGGGAGAATGAGCAGTTCTTC
CASSIWENEQFF
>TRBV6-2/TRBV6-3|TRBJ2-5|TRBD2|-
TGTGCCAGCAGTTACCAGTTACTAGCGGGGGGGCCGGAGGAGACCCAGTACTTC
CASSYQLLAGGPEETQYF
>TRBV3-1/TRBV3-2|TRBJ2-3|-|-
TGTGCCAGCAGCCAAATAACTAGAACAGATACGCAGTATTTT
CASSQITRTDTQYF
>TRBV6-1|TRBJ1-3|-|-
TGTGCCAGCAGTGAAGCGGGACTAAGAGGCTCAGGAAACACCATATATTTT
CASSEAGLRGSGNTIYF
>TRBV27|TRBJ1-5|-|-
TGTGCCAGCAGTTTATCGGGGGCCCGCAATCAGCCCCAGCATTTT
CASSLSGARNQPQHF
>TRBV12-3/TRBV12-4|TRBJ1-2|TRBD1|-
TGTGCCAGCAGCTTTCAGGGGGCCTATGGCTACACCTTC
CASSFQGAYGYTF
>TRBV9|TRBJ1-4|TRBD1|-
TGTGCCAGCAGCGCGTCCCGGGACAGGGGGAAACTGTTTTTT
CASSASRDRGKLFF
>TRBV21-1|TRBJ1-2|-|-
TGTGCCAGCAGCAAAGAGAGGCAGGGGAACTATGGCTACACCTTC
CASSKERQGNYGYTF
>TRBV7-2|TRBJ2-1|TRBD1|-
TGTGCCAGCAGCTACAGGGGACAGGGGGCTGCGAACTCCTACAATGAGCAGTTCTTC
CASSYRGQGAANSYNEQFF
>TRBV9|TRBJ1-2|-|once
TGTGCCAGCAGCCCCAGGGCGGGGCAGGGAAGCGGCTACACCTTC
CASSPRAGQGSGYTF
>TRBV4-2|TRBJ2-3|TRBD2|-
TGTGCCAGCAGGCCAACTGGGGGGGGTGGACCAGATACGCAGTATTTT
CASRPTGGGGPDTQYF
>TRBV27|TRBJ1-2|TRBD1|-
TGTGCCAGCAGTACCCGGGACAGTAAACTTGATGGCTACACCTTC
CASSTRDSKLDGYTF
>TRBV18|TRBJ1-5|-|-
TGTGCCAGCTCGACACAAGAAAATCAGCCCCAGCATTTT
CASSTQENQPQHF
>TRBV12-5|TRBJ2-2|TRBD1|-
TGTGCTAGTGCTCCGAGGTGGACAGGGAACACCGGGGAGCTGTTTTTT
CASAPRWTGNTGELFF
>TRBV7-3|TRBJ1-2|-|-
TGTGCCAGCAGCTTGACACAGGGCAGTAAGGGCTACACCTTC
CASSLTQGSKGYTF
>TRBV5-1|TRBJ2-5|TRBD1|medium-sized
TGCGCCAGCAGCCAGGGACAGCTACTTCAAGAGACCCAGTACTTC
CASSQGQLLQETQYF
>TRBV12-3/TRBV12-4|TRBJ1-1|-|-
TGTGCCAGCACTCTGAGCCCCAACACTGAAGCTTTCTTT
CASTLSPNTEAFF
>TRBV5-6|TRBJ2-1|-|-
TGTGCCAGCAGCTTCGAAATCACTAGCCGATCCTCCTACAATGAGCAGTTCTTC
CASSFEITSRSSYNEQFF
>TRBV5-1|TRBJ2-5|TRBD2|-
TGCGCCAGCAGGTCGGGACTAGCGGGAGGAGAGACCCAGTACTTC
CASRSGLAGGETQYF
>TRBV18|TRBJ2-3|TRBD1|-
TGTGCCAGCTCACCACCCGGCACAGGGGGCACAGATACGCAGTATTTT
CASSPPGTGGTDTQYF
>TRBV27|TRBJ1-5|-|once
TGTGCCAGCAGTTTTAACAGGGAACAGCCCCAGCATTTT
CASSFNREQPQHF
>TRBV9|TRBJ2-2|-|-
TGTGCCAGCAGCGTAGGGAGGATACCCACCGGGGAGCTGTTTTTT
CASSVGRIPTGELFF
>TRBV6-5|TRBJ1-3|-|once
TGTGCCAGCAGATCCGGGATAAGAAGAAACACCATATATTTT
CASRSGIRRNTIYF
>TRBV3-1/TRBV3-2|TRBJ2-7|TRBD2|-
TGTGCCAGCAGCCGCGGGAGTAGCACCTACGAGCAGTACTTC
CASSRGSSTYEQYF
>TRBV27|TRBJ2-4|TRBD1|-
TGTGCCAGCGGGAAACAGGGGAGCAAAAACATTCAGTACTTC
CASGKQGSKNIQYF
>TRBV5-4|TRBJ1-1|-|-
TGTGCCAGCAGTTCCGAGGCCCGGTGGACTGAAGCTTTCTTT
CASSSEARWTEAFF
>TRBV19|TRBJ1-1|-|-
TGTGCCAGTAGTATAGGGCGGGGCAGGGCTTGGGACACTGAAGCTTTCTTT
CASSIGRGRAWDTEAFF
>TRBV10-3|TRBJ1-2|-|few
TGTGCCACCCCCTGGAGCTATGGCTACACCTTC
CATPWSYGYTF
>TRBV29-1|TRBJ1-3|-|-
TGCAGCGTTGAATTGACAGCGAACTCTGGAAACACCATATATTTT
CSVELTANSGNTIYF
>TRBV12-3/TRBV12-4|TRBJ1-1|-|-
TGTGCCAGCAGCCTACAGGGGAACACTGAAGCTTTCTTT
CASSLQGNTEAFF
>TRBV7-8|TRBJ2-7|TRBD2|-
TGTGCCAGCAGCTCGACATTTAGCGGGAGGGATTCCTACGAGCAGTACTTC
CASSSTFSGRDSYEQYF
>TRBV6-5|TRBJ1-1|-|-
TGTGCCAGCAGTTACTCAGAGTCCCCAGCTTTCTTT
CASSYSESPAFF
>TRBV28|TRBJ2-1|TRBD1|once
TGTGCCAGCAGTCCCTTCGGACAGGGGAGGGGAAATGAGCAGTTCTTC
CASSPFGQGRGNEQFF
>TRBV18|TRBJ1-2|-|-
TGTGCCAGCTCACCGTCACAGGGTTATGGCTACACCTTC
CASSPSQGYGYTF